A single sample gave rise to the 7 T cell receptor beta chains below, sequenced in a study of brain T cells in children with intractable seizures. Time point: blood from clinic visit 5 months post-surgery; TSC patient then seizure free. Repertoires were generated with immunoSEQ multiplex PCR, while TCRdb's copy carries only in-frame clones and drops some. The sample includes about 340,000 clones, nearly 95% of them seen just once. Here the sequenced sample was peripheral blood, taken less than 6 months after surgery. The receptors were sampled from a boy under two years old with tuberous sclerosis and intractable seizures.

This clone was seen a single time. The rearrangement joins TRBV19 to TRBJ1-1; TRBD1 might be the D (5 bases). The CDR3 extends over 16 amino acids. Germline CDR1 and CDR2: LNHDA and SQIVND (reference sequence). With 6 bases removed from V and 0 bases from J, the gap between germline ends came to 17 bases. CDR3 region: CASSTLGTAMNTEAFF. CDR3 sequence (DNA): TGTGCCAGTAGCACCCTCGGGACCGCCATGAACACTGAAGCTTTCTTT.

The gene calls are TRBV6-2 or TRBV6-3 and TRBJ2-1; D remains unclear. Trimming removed 0 bases at V and 6 bases at J, with 12 bases between. CDR3 size: 15 residues. CDR1 and CDR2 (germline): MNHEY, SVGEGT. The CDR3 bases are TGTGCCAGCAGTTACTCGCAGGCACTTATCAATGAGCAGTTCTTC. This translates into CASSYSQALINEQFF.

The V and J genes are TRBV5-1 and TRBJ2-7; no definite D call. Germline assignment: CDR1 SGHRS and CDR2 YFSETQ. V was cut by 0 bases and J by 3 bases, with 10 bases left in between. This CDR3 region has 14 residues. CDR3 sequence reads: CASSLEAAHYEQYF. The DNA of the CDR3 is TGCGCCAGCAGCTTGGAGGCAGCTCACTACGAGCAGTACTTC.

The chain has TRBV5-1 and TRBJ2-7; 8 positions match TRBD1. The germline V gene encodes CDR1 SGHRS and CDR2 YFSETQ. CDR3 size: 14 residues. The ends lost 4 bases at V and 3 bases at J; junction bases unmatched: 6. The CDR3 nucleotides read TGCGCCAGCAGCAACGGACAGGGAGGCTACGAGCAGTACTTC. Translated, it gives CASSNGQGGYEQYF.

V is TRBV6-5 and J is TRBJ1-3, with D possibly being TRBD1 (5 bases). The CDR3 is 16 amino acids. Germline-derived CDR1 and CDR2 are MNHEY and SVGAGI. Trimming shortened V by 2 bases and J by 4 bases, and 15 bases separated the two germline ends. CDR3 loop: CASSYGGGAAGNTIYF. In nucleotides, the CDR3 is TGTGCCAGCAGTTACGGAGGCGGGGCAGCCGGAAACACCATATATTTT.

The chain is built from TRBV5-4 and TRBJ2-7; tentative D call: TRBD1 (5 bases). Germline lookup yields CDR1 SGHNT and CDR2 YYREEE (reference sequence). Trimming left V 4 bases short and J 1 base short, with 12 bases between. This CDR3 has 14 residues. In DNA, the CDR3 is TGTGCCAGCAGCACGCTGGACACTTCCTACGAGCAGTACTTC. It codes for CASSTLDTSYEQYF.

This clone was recorded once. This chain links TRBV20-1 with TRBJ2-3; no clear D gene. CDR1 and CDR2 from the germline V gene are DFQATT and SNEGSKA (reference sequence). Trimming took off 5 bases at V and 3 bases at J, with 6 bases between the two ends. The CDR3 runs 11 residues. The CDR3 bases are TGCAGTGCTCCCGCGACAGATACGCAGTATTTT. Its translation: CSAPATDTQYF.